A selection of T cell receptor beta chains follows, all from one sample in a study of blood T cells in healthy people across ages. TCRdb reprocessed the 5' RACE reads with MiXCR, giving one entry per CDR3 protein. Among roughly 680,000 distinct CDR3 sequences listed, around 48% were seen once. Sequencing input: blood. The receptors were sampled from a woman in her sixties in good health. The CDR3 runs from the conserved cysteine through the conserved F or W. The D gene is left open where the match is weak. A row's size may be missing; if present it is once, few, many or a size class.

v_gene: TRBV4-3
abundance: .
d_gene: TRBD1
j_gene: TRBJ1-5
CDR3nt: TGCGCCAGCAGCCAAGACACAGGGGGGGCTCAGCCCCAGCATTTT
CDR3aa: CASSQDTGGAQPQHF

v_gene: TRBV4-2
abundance: .
d_gene: .
j_gene: TRBJ2-1
CDR3nt: TGTGCCAGCAGCCACCCTCCGGGGGCGGGGAATGAGCAGTTCTTC
CDR3aa: CASSHPPGAGNEQFF

v_gene: TRBV20-1
abundance: once
d_gene: .
j_gene: TRBJ2-3
CDR3nt: TGCAGTGCTATATCGAGAAAGATGGGCACAGATACGCAGTATTTT
CDR3aa: CSAISRKMGTDTQYF

v_gene: TRBV20-1
abundance: .
d_gene: .
j_gene: TRBJ2-1
CDR3nt: TGCAGTGCTAGAGATCCACTAGTGGGCGGTAAAAATGAGCGGTTCTTC
CDR3aa: CSARDPLVGGKNERFF

v_gene: TRBV2
abundance: .
d_gene: .
j_gene: TRBJ2-2
CDR3nt: TGTGCCAGCAGTGAATCGCCGTACAGGGCGAACACCGGGGAGCTGTTTTTT
CDR3aa: CASSESPYRANTGELFF

v_gene: TRBV4-2
abundance: .
d_gene: TRBD2
j_gene: TRBJ2-5
CDR3nt: TGTGCCAGCAGCCAACGAAGCGGGGGCTACAATGAGCAGTACTTC
CDR3aa: CASSQRSGGYNEQYF

v_gene: TRBV6-2/TRBV6-3
abundance: .
d_gene: .
j_gene: TRBJ1-5
CDR3nt: TGTGCCAGCAGCTCCCGTTCAGGGGCCCAGGATAGCAATCAGCCCCAGCATTTT
CDR3aa: CASSSRSGAQDSNQPQHF

v_gene: TRBV2
abundance: .
d_gene: .
j_gene: TRBJ1-1
CDR3nt: TGTGCCAGCAGTGAAGGGGTTGGCACTGAAGCTTTCTTT
CDR3aa: CASSEGVGTEAFF

v_gene: TRBV6-1
abundance: .
d_gene: .
j_gene: TRBJ2-7
CDR3nt: TGTGCCAGCAGCTATTCGGGGGTTCGCGAGCAGTACTTC
CDR3aa: CASSYSGVREQYF

v_gene: TRBV20-1
abundance: few
d_gene: .
j_gene: TRBJ1-2
CDR3nt: TGCAGTGCTAGCCCGGGGGACCACAACTATGGCTACACCTTC
CDR3aa: CSASPGDHNYGYTF

v_gene: TRBV20-1
abundance: many
d_gene: TRBD2
j_gene: TRBJ2-1
CDR3nt: TGCAGTGCTAGAGATTTACTAGCGCAAAACAATGAGCAGTTCTTC
CDR3aa: CSARDLLAQNNEQFF

v_gene: TRBV28
abundance: many
d_gene: TRBD1
j_gene: TRBJ2-3
CDR3nt: TGTGCCAGCAGGTCACGAGGACAGGGGACCGCAGATACGCAGTATTTT
CDR3aa: CASRSRGQGTADTQYF

v_gene: TRBV6-1
abundance: .
d_gene: .
j_gene: TRBJ1-2
CDR3nt: TGTGCCGGTCGTACTCCTTGGACCTATGGCTACACCTTC
CDR3aa: CAGRTPWTYGYTF

v_gene: TRBV9
abundance: .
d_gene: .
j_gene: TRBJ1-2
CDR3nt: TGTGCCAGCAGCGCCGGATTCTATGGCTACACCTTC
CDR3aa: CASSAGFYGYTF

v_gene: TRBV3-1
abundance: once
d_gene: .
j_gene: TRBJ1-4
CDR3nt: TGTGCCAGCAGCCAAGCCCCGCATGAAAAACTGTTTTTT
CDR3aa: CASSQAPHEKLFF

v_gene: TRBV10-2
abundance: .
d_gene: .
j_gene: TRBJ2-6
CDR3nt: TGCGCCAGCAGGGGTACAGGGTTCGGGGCCAACGTCCTGACTTTC
CDR3aa: CASRGTGFGANVLTF

v_gene: TRBV5-1
abundance: few
d_gene: .
j_gene: TRBJ2-7
CDR3nt: TGCGCCAGCAGCTTATGGACAGTTCTGGACTACGAGCAGTACTTC
CDR3aa: CASSLWTVLDYEQYF

v_gene: TRBV6-5
abundance: .
d_gene: .
j_gene: TRBJ2-5
CDR3nt: TGTGCCAGCAGGCTAGGCGAGTTGGGGGCCCAGTACTTC
CDR3aa: CASRLGELGAQYF

v_gene: TRBV7-9
abundance: few
d_gene: TRBD1
j_gene: TRBJ1-1
CDR3nt: TGTGCCAGCACCTCAGGGGGGGGCACTGAAGCTTTCTTT
CDR3aa: CASTSGGGTEAFF

v_gene: TRBV30
abundance: .
d_gene: .
j_gene: TRBJ1-2
CDR3nt: TGTGCCTGGAGTGGCAGGGCTTATGGCTACACCTTC
CDR3aa: CAWSGRAYGYTF

v_gene: TRBV12-5
abundance: .
d_gene: .
j_gene: TRBJ1-2
CDR3nt: TGTGCTAGTGGTTCGTCAGTATCGACAGGTGGCTACACCTTC
CDR3aa: CASGSSVSTGGYTF

v_gene: TRBV5-1
abundance: .
d_gene: TRBD2
j_gene: TRBJ2-7
CDR3nt: TGCGCCAGCAGCTGGGGATTAGCGGGTATGTACAATGAGCAGTACTTC
CDR3aa: CASSWGLAGMYNEQYF

v_gene: TRBV19
abundance: .
d_gene: TRBD1
j_gene: TRBJ2-1
CDR3nt: TGTGCCAGTACCCAATGGGACAGGGTTAATGAGCAGTTCTTC
CDR3aa: CASTQWDRVNEQFF

v_gene: TRBV2
abundance: .
d_gene: TRBD2
j_gene: TRBJ2-1
CDR3nt: TGTGCCAGCAGCCAAACTAGCGGGAGGGCCGTTGAGCAGTTCTTC
CDR3aa: CASSQTSGRAVEQFF

v_gene: TRBV24-1
abundance: .
d_gene: TRBD1
j_gene: TRBJ2-3
CDR3nt: TGTGCCACCAGTGATTCCGGGACAGGGGATCGGACAGATACGCAGTATTTT
CDR3aa: CATSDSGTGDRTDTQYF

v_gene: TRBV6-2/TRBV6-3
abundance: few
d_gene: .
j_gene: TRBJ2-7
CDR3nt: TGTGCCAGCAGTTTAAAGGGCTGGAATGACTACGAGCAGTACTTC
CDR3aa: CASSLKGWNDYEQYF

v_gene: TRBV20-1
abundance: once
d_gene: .
j_gene: TRBJ2-7
CDR3nt: TGCAGTGCTAACTCCGGGCCTCGAAGGGGCGAGCAGTACTTC
CDR3aa: CSANSGPRRGEQYF

v_gene: TRBV28
abundance: .
d_gene: .
j_gene: TRBJ2-3
CDR3nt: TGTGCCAGCAGCCACCTTAGCCTCGGGAAATACACAGATACGCAGTATTTT
CDR3aa: CASSHLSLGKYTDTQYF

v_gene: TRBV12-3/TRBV12-4
abundance: .
d_gene: TRBD1
j_gene: TRBJ2-3
CDR3nt: TGTGCCAGCAGCATACAGGGGGTCCGCGCAGATACGCAGTATTTT
CDR3aa: CASSIQGVRADTQYF

v_gene: TRBV6-2/TRBV6-3
abundance: .
d_gene: .
j_gene: TRBJ2-1
CDR3nt: TGTGCCAGCACCGGGACGGCCCCCTACAATGAGCAGTTCTTC
CDR3aa: CASTGTAPYNEQFF

v_gene: TRBV27
abundance: .
d_gene: .
j_gene: TRBJ2-7
CDR3nt: TGTGCCGGCAGTTTATCGGGGGACTGGTTCTACGAGCAGTACTTC
CDR3aa: CAGSLSGDWFYEQYF

v_gene: TRBV7-2
abundance: few
d_gene: TRBD2
j_gene: TRBJ2-5
CDR3nt: TGTGCCAGCAGCTTATCGCTAGCGGGAGGCCAAGAGACCCAGTACTTC
CDR3aa: CASSLSLAGGQETQYF

v_gene: TRBV20-1
abundance: few
d_gene: TRBD1
j_gene: TRBJ2-3
CDR3nt: TGCAGTGCTGGTCCTGAGGACAGGGGCACAGATACGCAGTATTTT
CDR3aa: CSAGPEDRGTDTQYF

v_gene: TRBV18
abundance: .
d_gene: TRBD1
j_gene: TRBJ2-1
CDR3nt: TGTGCCAGCTCACAAACGACAGGGATGACGAACAATGAGCAGTTCTTC
CDR3aa: CASSQTTGMTNNEQFF

v_gene: TRBV7-2
abundance: .
d_gene: .
j_gene: TRBJ2-2
CDR3nt: TGTGCCAGCAGCTTAGATCCAGGGGTTCGCACCGGGGAGCTGTTTTTT
CDR3aa: CASSLDPGVRTGELFF